The T cell receptor beta chain described here comes from a study of cytomegalovirus exposure and HLA in healthy donors. The primer mix had 60 Vbeta and 13 Jbeta primers. Using immunoSEQ multiplex PCR, the repertoire was profiled, and TCRdb retains in-frame clones only, with some absent. The data contain 95,000 to 150,000 clones, 60% to 80% of them singletons. CDR1 and CDR2 from the germline V gene are SGHTA and FQGTGA. This CDR3 comprises 15 residues. The ends lost 5 bases at V and 8 bases at J; junction bases unmatched: 7. This clonotype originated in a man younger than 40 in good health and CMV-seronegative. The sample taken for sequencing was PBMCs. The chain links TRBV7-3 to TRBJ1-4; TRBD1 matches at 11 bases. CDR3: CASSLSGTGGEKLFF. The CDR3 DNA reads TGTGCCAGCAGCCTAAGTGGGACAGGGGGGGAAAAACTGTTTTTT.